The rows below give T cell receptor beta chains drawn from one sample of a study of T-cell reconstitution after alpha-beta-depleted transplantation in children. TCRdb independently ran MiXCR on the PCR reads; one entry per CDR3 protein. The table shows approximately 520,000 distinct CDR3 sequences, with approximately 10% occurring only once. The sample here was PBMCs, mostly from graft donor cells, taken 180 days after TCRalphabeta/CD19-depleted stem cell transplant. The receptor source for this set is a female patient aged 2-9 years who had a stem cell transplant for aplastic anemia, so the T cells may come from the graft donor. Both conserved end residues are part of each CDR3. A D gene is named only where the DNA matches it firmly. Not all rows give a size; the values are once, few, many and, for expanded clones, a class.

d_gene | j_gene | v_gene | abundance | CDR3nt | CDR3aa
TRBD2 | TRBJ2-3 | TRBV5-1 | many | TGCGCCAGCAGCTTGGCCATGGCGGGAGGGCCCTCAGATACGCAGTATTTT | CASSLAMAGGPSDTQYF
- | TRBJ2-7 | TRBV18 | - | TGTGCCAGCTCGTCGACAGAGCTTTTCTCCTACGAGCAGTACTTC | CASSSTELFSYEQYF
TRBD1 | TRBJ2-7 | TRBV6-5 | - | TGTGCCAGCAGTCCGGGGACAGAACTCTACGAGCAGTACTTC | CASSPGTELYEQYF
- | TRBJ1-4 | TRBV7-2 | - | TGTGCCAGCAGCTTCGGGTCCTTACGCCAACTGTTTTTT | CASSFGSLRQLFF
- | TRBJ2-1 | TRBV18 | many | TGTGCCAGCTTACGAGCTCTCGTCCCAACCAATGAGCAGTTCTTC | CASLRALVPTNEQFF
TRBD1 | TRBJ2-1 | TRBV6-2/TRBV6-3 | - | TGTGCCAGCAGCAAAAACAGGGGGCGGTGGAATGAGCAGTTCTTC | CASSKNRGRWNEQFF
TRBD1 | TRBJ1-2 | TRBV12-3/TRBV12-4 | - | TGTGCCAGCAGCCTCCGACAGGGCGCCTCCGACTACACCTTC | CASSLRQGASDYTF
- | TRBJ2-1 | TRBV28 | - | TGTGCCAGCTTATATAAATACAATGAGCAGTTCTTC | CASLYKYNEQFF
TRBD1 | TRBJ2-5 | TRBV28 | many | TGTGCCAGCAGTTCGTCCGGGACAGGGCGAGAGACCCAGTACTTC | CASSSSGTGRETQYF
- | TRBJ2-2 | TRBV29-1 | many | TGCAGCGTTGCACAGGGCTCGAACACCGGGGAGCTGTTTTTT | CSVAQGSNTGELFF
- | TRBJ1-1 | TRBV10-3 | - | TGTGCCATCACCGATGGGGGCCTACGTAACACTGAAGCTTTCTTT | CAITDGGLRNTEAFF
TRBD1 | TRBJ2-7 | TRBV7-9 | - | TGTGCCAGCAGCTTAGGTTGGGACAGAGGGGACGAGCAGTACTTC | CASSLGWDRGDEQYF
- | TRBJ2-1 | TRBV5-8 | many | TGTGCCAGCAGTCAGGAAGGGGGGTACAATGAGCAGTTCTTC | CASSQEGGYNEQFF
TRBD1 | TRBJ1-2 | TRBV7-6 | - | TGTGCCAGCAGCTACCGACAGGGGTATGGCTACACCTTC | CASSYRQGYGYTF
- | TRBJ2-3 | TRBV20-1 | many | TGCAGTGCTAGAGATCTGCAGTACACAGATACGCAGTATTTT | CSARDLQYTDTQYF
TRBD1 | TRBJ2-5 | TRBV4-2 | - | TGTGCCAGCAGCCCCGGACAGGGTTTTGGAAAGACCCAGTACTTC | CASSPGQGFGKTQYF
- | TRBJ1-6 | TRBV6-1 | few | TGTGCCAGCAGGCCGCGGAGCTCCTATAATTCACCCCTCCACTTT | CASRPRSSYNSPLHF
TRBD1 | TRBJ1-2 | TRBV7-9 | - | TGTGCCAGCAGCGGGACAGGGACTAACTATGGCTACACCTTC | CASSGTGTNYGYTF
TRBD2 | TRBJ2-3 | TRBV12-3/TRBV12-4 | few | TGTGCCACCGGACTAGCGGCCCGCACAGATACGCAGTATTTT | CATGLAARTDTQYF
- | TRBJ2-4 | TRBV6-5 | - | TGTGCCAGCAGTTACAGTGGGTCCATGGCCAAAAACATTCAGTACTTC | CASSYSGSMAKNIQYF
- | TRBJ2-5 | TRBV28 | - | TGTGCCAGCAGTACACGGGGACACCTTCAAGAGACCCAGTACTTC | CASSTRGHLQETQYF
- | TRBJ1-2 | TRBV20-1 | - | TGCAGTGTAAGATATGCAGGGACCAACCATGGCTACACCTTC | CSVRYAGTNHGYTF
TRBD1 | TRBJ1-1 | TRBV18 | few | TGTGCCAGCTCAGGACAGGGGATCGCTGAAGCTTTCTTT | CASSGQGIAEAFF
TRBD2 | TRBJ2-3 | TRBV18 | - | TGTGCCAGCTCACCGAAGGCGCGGGAGGTAGATACGCAGTATTTT | CASSPKAREVDTQYF